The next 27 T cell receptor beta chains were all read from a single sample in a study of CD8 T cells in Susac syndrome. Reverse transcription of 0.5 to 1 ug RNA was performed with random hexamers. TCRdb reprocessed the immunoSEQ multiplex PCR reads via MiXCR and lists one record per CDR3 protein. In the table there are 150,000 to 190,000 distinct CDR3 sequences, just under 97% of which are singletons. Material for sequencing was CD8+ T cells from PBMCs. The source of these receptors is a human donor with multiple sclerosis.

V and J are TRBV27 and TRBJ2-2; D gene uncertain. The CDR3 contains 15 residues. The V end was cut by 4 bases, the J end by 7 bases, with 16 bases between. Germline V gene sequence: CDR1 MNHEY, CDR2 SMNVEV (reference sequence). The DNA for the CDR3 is TGTGCCAGCAGTTCACTTGGGGAAGGTCACGGGGAGCTGTTTTTT. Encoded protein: CASSSLGEGHGELFF.

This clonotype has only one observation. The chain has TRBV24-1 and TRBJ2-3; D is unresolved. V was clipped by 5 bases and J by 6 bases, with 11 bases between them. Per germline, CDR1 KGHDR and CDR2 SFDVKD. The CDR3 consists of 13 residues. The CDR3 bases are TGTGCCACCAGTGCCTTATTCGGGGATACGCAGTATTTT. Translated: CATSALFGDTQYF.

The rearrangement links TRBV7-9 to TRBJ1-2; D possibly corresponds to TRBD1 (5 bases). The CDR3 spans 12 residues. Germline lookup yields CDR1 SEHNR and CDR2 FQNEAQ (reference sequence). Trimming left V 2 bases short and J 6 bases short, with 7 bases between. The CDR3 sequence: CASSLRGDGYTF. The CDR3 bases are TGTGCCAGCAGCTTAAGGGGAGATGGCTACACCTTC.

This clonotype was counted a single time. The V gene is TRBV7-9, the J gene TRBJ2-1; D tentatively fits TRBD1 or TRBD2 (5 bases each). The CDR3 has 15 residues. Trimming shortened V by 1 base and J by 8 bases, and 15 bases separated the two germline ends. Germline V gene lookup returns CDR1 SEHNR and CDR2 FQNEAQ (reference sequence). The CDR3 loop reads CASSLETAHGDEQFF. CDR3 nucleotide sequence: TGTGCCAGCAGCTTAGAGACAGCCCACGGGGATGAGCAGTTCTTC.

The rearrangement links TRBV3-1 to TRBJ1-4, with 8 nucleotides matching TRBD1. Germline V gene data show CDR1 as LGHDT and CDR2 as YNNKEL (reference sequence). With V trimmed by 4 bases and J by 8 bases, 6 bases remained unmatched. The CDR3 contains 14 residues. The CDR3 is CASSLGTGWEKLFF. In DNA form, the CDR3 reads TGTGCCAGCAGCCTCGGGACAGGATGGGAAAAACTGTTTTTT.

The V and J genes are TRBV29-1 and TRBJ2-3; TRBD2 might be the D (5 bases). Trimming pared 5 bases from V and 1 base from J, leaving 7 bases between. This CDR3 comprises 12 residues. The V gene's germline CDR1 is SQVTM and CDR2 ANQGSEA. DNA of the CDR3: TGCAGCGTTTTGCGGGGCACAGATACGCAGTATTTT. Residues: CSVLRGTDTQYF.

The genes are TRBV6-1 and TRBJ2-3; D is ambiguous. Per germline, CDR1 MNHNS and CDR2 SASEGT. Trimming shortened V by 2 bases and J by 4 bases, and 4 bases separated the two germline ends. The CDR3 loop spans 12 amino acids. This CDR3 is CASSETPDTQYF. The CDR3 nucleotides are TGTGCCAGCAGTGAAACTCCAGATACGCAGTATTTT.

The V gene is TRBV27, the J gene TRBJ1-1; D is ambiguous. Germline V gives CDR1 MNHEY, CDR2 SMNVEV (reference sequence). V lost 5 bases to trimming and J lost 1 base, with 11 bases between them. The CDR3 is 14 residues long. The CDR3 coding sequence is TGTGCCAGCAGTCCCATTGGCCCGAACACTGAAGCTTTCTTT. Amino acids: CASSPIGPNTEAFF.

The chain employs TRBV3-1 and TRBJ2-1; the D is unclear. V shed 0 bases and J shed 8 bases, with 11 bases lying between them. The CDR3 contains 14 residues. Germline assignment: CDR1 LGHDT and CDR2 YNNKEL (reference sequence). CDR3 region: CASSQDLGSDEQFF. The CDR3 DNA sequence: TGTGCCAGCAGCCAAGATCTGGGGTCGGATGAGCAGTTCTTC.

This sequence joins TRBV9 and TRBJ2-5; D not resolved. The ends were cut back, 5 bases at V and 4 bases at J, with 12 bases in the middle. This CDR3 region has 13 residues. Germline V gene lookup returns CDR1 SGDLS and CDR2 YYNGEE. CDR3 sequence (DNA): TGTGCCAGCAGTCCCCCGGGCCCAGAGACCCAGTACTTC. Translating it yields CASSPPGPETQYF.

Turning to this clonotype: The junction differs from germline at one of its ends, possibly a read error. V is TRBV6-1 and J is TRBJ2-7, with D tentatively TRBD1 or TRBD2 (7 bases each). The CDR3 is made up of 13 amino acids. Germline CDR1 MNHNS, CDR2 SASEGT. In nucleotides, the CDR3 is TGTGCCGGCAGGGGGGGCCTCTCCTACGAGCAGTACTTC. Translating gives CAGRGGLSYEQYF.

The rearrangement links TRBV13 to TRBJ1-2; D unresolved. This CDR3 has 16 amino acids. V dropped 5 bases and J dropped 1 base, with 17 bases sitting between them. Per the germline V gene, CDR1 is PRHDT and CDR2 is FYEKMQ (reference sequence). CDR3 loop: CASSPTPTGFNYGYTF. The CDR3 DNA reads TGTGCCAGCAGCCCGACCCCAACGGGCTTTAACTATGGCTACACCTTC.

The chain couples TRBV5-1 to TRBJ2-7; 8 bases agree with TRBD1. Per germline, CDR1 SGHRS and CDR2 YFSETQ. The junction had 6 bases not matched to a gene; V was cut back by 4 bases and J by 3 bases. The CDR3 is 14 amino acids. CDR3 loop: CASSPGQGDYEQYV. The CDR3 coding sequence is TGCGCCAGCAGCCCCGGACAGGGAGACTACGAGCAGTACGTC.

The CDR3 region has the DNA TGTGCCACCAGCAAGGGACAGGGCTACAATGAGCAGTTCTTC. It encodes CATSKGQGYNEQFF. The J gene is TRBJ2-1, the V gene TRBV15, with 9 bases matching TRBD1. Germline assignment: CDR1 LNHNV and CDR2 YYDKDF (reference sequence). The CDR3 is 14 amino acids. V lost 4 bases and J lost 3; bases outside the gene matches: 1. Using reference TRBV15 and TRBJ2-1 for the parts outside the CDR3, the full variable domain is DAMVIQNPRYQVTQFGKPVTLSCSQTLNHNVMYWYQQKSSQAPKLLFHYYDKDFNNEADTPDNFQSRRPNTSFCFLDIRSPGLGDTAMYLCATSKGQGYNEQFFGPGTRLTVL.

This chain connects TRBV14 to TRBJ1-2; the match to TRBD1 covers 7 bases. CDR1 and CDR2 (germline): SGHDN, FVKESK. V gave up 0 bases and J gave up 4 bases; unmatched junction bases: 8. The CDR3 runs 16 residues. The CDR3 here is CASSQEGGQVAYGYTF. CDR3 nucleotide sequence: TGTGCCAGCAGCCAAGAAGGAGGACAGGTCGCCTATGGCTACACCTTC.

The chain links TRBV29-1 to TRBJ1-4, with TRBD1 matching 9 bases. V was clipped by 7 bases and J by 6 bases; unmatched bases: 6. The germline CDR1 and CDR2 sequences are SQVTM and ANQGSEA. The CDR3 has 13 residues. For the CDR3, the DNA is TGCAGCGGAACAGGGGGCGATGATGAAAAACTGTTTTTT. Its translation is CSGTGGDDEKLFF.

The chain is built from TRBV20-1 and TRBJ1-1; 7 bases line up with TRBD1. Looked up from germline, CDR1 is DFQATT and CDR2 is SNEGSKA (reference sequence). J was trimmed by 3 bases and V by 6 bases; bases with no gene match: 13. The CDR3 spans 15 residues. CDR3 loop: CSAILLQGRYTEAFF. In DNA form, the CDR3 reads TGCAGTGCAATCCTCCTACAGGGGAGATACACTGAAGCTTTCTTT.

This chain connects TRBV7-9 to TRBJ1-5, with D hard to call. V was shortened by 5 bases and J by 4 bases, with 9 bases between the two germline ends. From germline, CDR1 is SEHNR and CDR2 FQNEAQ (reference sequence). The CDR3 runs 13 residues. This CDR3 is CASSQDWNQPQHF. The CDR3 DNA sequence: TGTGCCAGCAGCCAGGACTGGAATCAGCCCCAGCATTTT.

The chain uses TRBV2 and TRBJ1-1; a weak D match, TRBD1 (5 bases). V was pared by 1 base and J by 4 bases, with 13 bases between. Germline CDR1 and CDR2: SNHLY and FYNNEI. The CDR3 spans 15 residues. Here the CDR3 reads CASSEGQTSGTEAFF. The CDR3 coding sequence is TGTGCCAGCAGTGAAGGACAGACTTCTGGCACTGAAGCTTTCTTT. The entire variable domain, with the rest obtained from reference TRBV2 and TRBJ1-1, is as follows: EPEVTQTPSHQVTQMGQEVILRCVPISNHLYFYWYRQILGQKVEFLVSFYNNEISEKSEIFDDQFSVERPDGSNFTLKIRSTKLEDSAMYFCASSEGQTSGTEAFFGQGTRLTVV.

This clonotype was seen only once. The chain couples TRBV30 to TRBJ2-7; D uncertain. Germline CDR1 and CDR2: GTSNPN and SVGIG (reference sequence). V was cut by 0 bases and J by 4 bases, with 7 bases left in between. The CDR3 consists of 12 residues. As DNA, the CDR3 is TGTGCCTGGAGTGTACAAGGGTACGAGCAGTACTTC. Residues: CAWSVQGYEQYF.

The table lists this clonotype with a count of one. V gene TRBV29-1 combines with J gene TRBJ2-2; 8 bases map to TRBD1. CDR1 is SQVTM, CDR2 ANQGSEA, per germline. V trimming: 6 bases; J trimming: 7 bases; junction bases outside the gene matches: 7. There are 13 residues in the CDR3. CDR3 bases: TGCAGCGTAATCCAGGGGGCCGACGGGGAGCTGTTTTTT. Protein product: CSVIQGADGELFF.

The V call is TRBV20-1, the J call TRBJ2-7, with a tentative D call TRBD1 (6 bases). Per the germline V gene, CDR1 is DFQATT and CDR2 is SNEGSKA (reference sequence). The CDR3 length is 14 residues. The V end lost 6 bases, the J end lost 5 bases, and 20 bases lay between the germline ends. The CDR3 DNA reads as TGCAGTGCCCCTGGGGGCCAACCTCCAAACGAGCAGTACTTC. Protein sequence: CSAPGGQPPNEQYF.

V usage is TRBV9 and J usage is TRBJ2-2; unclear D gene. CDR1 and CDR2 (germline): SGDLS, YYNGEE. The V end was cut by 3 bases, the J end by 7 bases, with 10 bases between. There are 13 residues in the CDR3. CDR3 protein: CASSAPDDGELFF. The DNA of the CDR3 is TGTGCCAGCAGCGCCCCCGATGACGGGGAGCTGTTTTTT.

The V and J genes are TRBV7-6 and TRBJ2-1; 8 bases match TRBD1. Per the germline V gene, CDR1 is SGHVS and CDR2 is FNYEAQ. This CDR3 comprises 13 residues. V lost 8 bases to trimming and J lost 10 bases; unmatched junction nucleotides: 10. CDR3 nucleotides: TGTGCCAGCGGACTCAGGGGGCTGCGGGAGCAGTTCTTC. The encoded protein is CASGLRGLREQFF.

For the CDR3, the DNA is TGCAGCGTTGCATCCGGGGGGTACCAAGAGACCCAGTACTTC. Its protein product is CSVASGGYQETQYF. V is TRBV29-1 and J is TRBJ2-5; TRBD2 matches 7 bases. This CDR3 is 14 amino acids long. V shed 4 bases and J 0 bases; nucleotides not matched to a gene: 5. Germline V gene data show CDR1 as SQVTM and CDR2 as ANQGSEA.

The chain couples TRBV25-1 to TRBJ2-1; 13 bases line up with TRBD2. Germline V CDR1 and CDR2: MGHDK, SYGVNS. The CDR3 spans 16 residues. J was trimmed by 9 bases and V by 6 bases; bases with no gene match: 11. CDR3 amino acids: CASSHDGTSGVGEQFF. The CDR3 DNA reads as TGTGCCAGCAGCCACGACGGGACTAGCGGGGTCGGTGAGCAGTTCTTC.

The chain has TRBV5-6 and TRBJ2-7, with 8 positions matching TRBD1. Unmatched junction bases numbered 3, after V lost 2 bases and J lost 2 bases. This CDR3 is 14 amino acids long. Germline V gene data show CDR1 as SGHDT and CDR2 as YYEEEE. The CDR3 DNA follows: TGTGCCAGCAGCTTCCAGGGGGCCACCTACGAGCAGTACGTC. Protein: CASSFQGATYEQYV.